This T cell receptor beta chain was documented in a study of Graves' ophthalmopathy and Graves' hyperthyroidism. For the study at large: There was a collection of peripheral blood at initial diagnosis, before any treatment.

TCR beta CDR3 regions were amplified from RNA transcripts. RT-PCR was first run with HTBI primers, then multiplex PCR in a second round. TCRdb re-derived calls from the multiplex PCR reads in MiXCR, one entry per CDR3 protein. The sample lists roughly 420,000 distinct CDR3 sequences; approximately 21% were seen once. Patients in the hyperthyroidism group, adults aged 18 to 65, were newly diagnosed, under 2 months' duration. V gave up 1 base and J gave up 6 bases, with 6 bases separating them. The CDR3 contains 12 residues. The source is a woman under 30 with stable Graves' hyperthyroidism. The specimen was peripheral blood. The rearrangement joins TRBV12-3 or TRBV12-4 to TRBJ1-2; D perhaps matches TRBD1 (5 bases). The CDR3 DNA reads TGTGCCAGCAGTTTAGGACAGAATGGCTACACCTTC. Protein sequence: CASSLGQNGYTF.